This T cell receptor beta chain is from a study of shared clonotypes between healthy human individuals. Broader study findings: In a few donors, around 5% of naive CD4 clonotypes appeared in common.

Terminally differentiated effector memory CD45RA+ cells were excluded by CCR7 positive selection of CD45RO-negative cells. Donors comprised healthy HIV-negative adults lacking recent acute infections or vaccinations. In the case of this clone: Its specificity is unknown.

Investigators spread the genomic DNA of each subset evenly over several immunoSEQ plates. Assay used: immunoSEQ multiplex PCR; TCRdb lists only in-frame clones, some missing. The sample consists of more than 2 million clones, just over 90% of them appearing once. The sequenced material came from naive CD8+ T cells from PBMCs. The sequence derives from a man between 18 and 35 years old in good health. Some clones in this sample may be carry-over from other donors' samples.

CDR3 sequence: CDESSGANVLTF. Written as DNA, the CDR3 is TGTGACGAATCCTCTGGGGCCAACGTCCTGACTTTC. The chain recombines TRBV6-5 with TRBJ2-6, with no clear D. The length of the CDR3 is 12 residues. The V gene's germline CDR1 is MNHEY and CDR2 SVGAGI.